Listed here is a single T cell receptor beta chain. The sample is drawn from a study of OX40 agonist ivuxolimab in advanced cancers. Germline loops: CDR1 SEHNR, CDR2 FQNEAQ (reference sequence). V shed 5 bases and J shed 2 bases, with 19 bases lying between them. The CDR3 has 18 amino acids. Sequencing was performed with immunoSEQ multiplex PCR; in TCRdb, only in-frame clones are kept and a portion is missing. Found here are 20,000 to 25,000 clones, approximately 84% of them singletons; the top ten hold about a fifth. The TCR originated in an adult with an advanced solid tumor such as melanoma, head and neck, liver or kidney cancer. The chain joins TRBV7-9 to TRBJ2-6; no definite D call. Material: CD4+ or CD8+ T cells sorted from blood, obtained in a trial of the OX40 agonist ivuxolimab. Here the CDR3 reads CASSKNPWVVAGANVLTF. In DNA form, the CDR3 reads TGTGCCAGCAGCAAGAATCCGTGGGTGGTTGCTGGGGCCAACGTCCTGACTTTC.